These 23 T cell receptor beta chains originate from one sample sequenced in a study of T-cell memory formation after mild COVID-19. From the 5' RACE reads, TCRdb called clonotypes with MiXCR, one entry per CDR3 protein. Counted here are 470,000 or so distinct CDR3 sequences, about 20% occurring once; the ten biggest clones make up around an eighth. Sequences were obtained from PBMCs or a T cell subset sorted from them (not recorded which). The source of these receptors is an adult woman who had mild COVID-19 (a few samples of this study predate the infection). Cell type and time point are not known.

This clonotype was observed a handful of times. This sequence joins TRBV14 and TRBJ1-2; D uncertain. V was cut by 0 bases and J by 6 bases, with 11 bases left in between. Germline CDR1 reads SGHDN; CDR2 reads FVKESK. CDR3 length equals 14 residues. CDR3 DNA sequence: TGTGCCAGCAGCCAAGATTCTTGGGGAGATGGCTACACCTTC. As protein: CASSQDSWGDGYTF.

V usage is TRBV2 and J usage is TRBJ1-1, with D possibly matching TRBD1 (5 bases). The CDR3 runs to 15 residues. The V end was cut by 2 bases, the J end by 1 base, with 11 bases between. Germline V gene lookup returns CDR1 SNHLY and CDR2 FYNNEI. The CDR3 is CASSERRQRNTEAFF. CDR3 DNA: TGTGCCAGCAGTGAACGGAGACAGAGGAACACTGAAGCTTTCTTT.

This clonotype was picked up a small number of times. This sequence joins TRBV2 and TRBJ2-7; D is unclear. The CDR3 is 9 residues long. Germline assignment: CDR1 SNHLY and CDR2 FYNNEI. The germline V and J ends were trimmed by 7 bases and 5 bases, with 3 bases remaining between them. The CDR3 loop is CASNDEQYF. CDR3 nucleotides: TGTGCCAGCAATGACGAGCAGTACTTC.

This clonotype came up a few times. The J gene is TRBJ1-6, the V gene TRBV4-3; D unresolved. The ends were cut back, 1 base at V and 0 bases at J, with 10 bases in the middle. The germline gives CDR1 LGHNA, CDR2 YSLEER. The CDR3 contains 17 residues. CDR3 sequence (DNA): TGCGCCAGCAGCCAAGCGGAGGAGAGCTCCTATAATTCACCCCTCCACTTT. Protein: CASSQAEESSYNSPLHF.

The CDR3 sequence: CAISESIGSNQPQHF. The CDR3 coding sequence is TGTGCCATCAGTGAGTCGATAGGGAGCAATCAGCCCCAGCATTTT. V gene TRBV10-3 combines with J gene TRBJ1-5; no firm D call. This CDR3 region has 15 residues. The V gene's germline CDR1 is ENHRY and CDR2 SYGVKD. Trimming left V 0 bases short and J 1 base short, with 7 bases between.

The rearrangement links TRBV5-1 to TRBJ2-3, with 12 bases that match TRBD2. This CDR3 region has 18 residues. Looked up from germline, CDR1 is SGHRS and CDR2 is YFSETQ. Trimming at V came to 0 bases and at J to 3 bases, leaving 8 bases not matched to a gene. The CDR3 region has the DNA TGCGCCAGCAGCTTGGCTCTAGCGGGGGGGCAACTGACAGATACGCAGTATTTT. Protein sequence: CASSLALAGGQLTDTQYF.

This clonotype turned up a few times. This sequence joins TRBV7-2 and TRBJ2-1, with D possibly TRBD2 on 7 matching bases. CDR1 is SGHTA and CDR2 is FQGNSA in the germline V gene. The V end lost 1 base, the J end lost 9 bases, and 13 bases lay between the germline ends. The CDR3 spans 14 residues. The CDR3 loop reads CASSLEGGGPEQFF. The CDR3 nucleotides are TGTGCCAGCAGCTTAGAAGGGGGAGGGCCTGAGCAGTTCTTC. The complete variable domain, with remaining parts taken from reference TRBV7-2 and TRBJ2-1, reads GAGVSQSPSNKVTEKGKDVELRCDPISGHTALYWYRQSLGQGLEFLIYFQGNSAPDKSGLPSDRFSAERTGGSVSTLTIQRTQQEDSAVYLCASSLEGGGPEQFFGPGTRLTVL.

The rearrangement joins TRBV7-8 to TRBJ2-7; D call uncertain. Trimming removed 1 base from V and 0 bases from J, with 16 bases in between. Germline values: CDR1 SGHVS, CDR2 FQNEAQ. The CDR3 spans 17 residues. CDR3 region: CASSLEVAPRLSYEQYF. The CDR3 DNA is TGTGCCAGCAGCTTAGAGGTAGCCCCAAGGCTCTCCTACGAGCAGTACTTC. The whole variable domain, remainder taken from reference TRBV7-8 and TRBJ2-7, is GAGVSQSPRYKVAKRGQDVALRCDPISGHVSLFWYQQALGQGPEFLTYFQNEAQLDKSGLPSDRFFAERPEGSVSTLKIQRTQQEDSAVYLCASSLEVAPRLSYEQYFGPGTRLTVT.

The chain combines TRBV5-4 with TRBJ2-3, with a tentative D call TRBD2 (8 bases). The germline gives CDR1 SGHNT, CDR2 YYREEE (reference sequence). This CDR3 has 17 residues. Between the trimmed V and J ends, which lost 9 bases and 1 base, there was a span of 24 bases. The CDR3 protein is CAIQGGKLAARTDTQYF. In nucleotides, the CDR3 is TGTGCCATCCAGGGGGGGAAACTAGCGGCCCGCACAGATACGCAGTATTTT.

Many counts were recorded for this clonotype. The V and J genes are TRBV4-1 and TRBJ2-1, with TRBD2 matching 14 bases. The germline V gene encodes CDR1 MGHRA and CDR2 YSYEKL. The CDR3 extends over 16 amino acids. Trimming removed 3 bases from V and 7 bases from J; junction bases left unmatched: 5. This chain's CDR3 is CASSHRLAGGQNEQFF. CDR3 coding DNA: TGCGCCAGCAGCCACCGACTAGCGGGGGGGCAAAATGAGCAGTTCTTC.

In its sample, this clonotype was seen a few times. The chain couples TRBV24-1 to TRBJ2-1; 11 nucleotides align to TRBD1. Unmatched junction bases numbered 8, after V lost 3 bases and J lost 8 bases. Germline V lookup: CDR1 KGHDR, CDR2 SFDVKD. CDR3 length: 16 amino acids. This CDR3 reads CATSDTRTGGGDEQFF. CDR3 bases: TGTGCCACCAGTGATACCAGGACAGGGGGCGGGGATGAGCAGTTCTTC.

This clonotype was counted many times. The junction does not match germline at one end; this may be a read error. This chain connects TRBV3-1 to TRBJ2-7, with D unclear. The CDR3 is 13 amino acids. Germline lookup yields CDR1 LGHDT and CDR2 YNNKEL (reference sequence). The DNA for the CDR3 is TGTGCCAGCAGTCAAGACCTCAACTACGAGCAGTACTTC. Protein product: CASSQDLNYEQYF.

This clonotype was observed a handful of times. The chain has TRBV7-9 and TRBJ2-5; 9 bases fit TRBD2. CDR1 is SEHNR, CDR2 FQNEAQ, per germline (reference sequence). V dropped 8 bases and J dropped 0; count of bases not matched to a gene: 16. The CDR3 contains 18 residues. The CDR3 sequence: CASAGGRTSVPYQETQYF. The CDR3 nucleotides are TGTGCCAGCGCCGGGGGTCGGACTAGCGTCCCCTACCAAGAGACCCAGTACTTC.

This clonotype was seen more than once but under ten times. CDR3 sequence reads: CASSRRNPGPWDTEAFF. The CDR3 coding sequence is TGTGCCAGCAGCCGAAGGAATCCGGGGCCTTGGGACACTGAAGCTTTCTTT. The V call is TRBV3-1, the J call TRBJ1-1; D is possibly TRBD1 (5 bases). Trimming left V 4 bases short and J 3 bases short, with 21 bases between. The germline gives CDR1 LGHDT, CDR2 YNNKEL (reference sequence). This CDR3 has 17 residues. The full variable domain, completed using reference TRBV3-1 and TRBJ1-1, is DTAVSQTPKYLVTQMGNDKSIKCEQNLGHDTMYWYKQDSKKFLKIMFSYNNKELIINETVPNRFSPKSPDKAHLNLHINSLELGDSAVYFCASSRRNPGPWDTEAFFGQGTRLTVV.

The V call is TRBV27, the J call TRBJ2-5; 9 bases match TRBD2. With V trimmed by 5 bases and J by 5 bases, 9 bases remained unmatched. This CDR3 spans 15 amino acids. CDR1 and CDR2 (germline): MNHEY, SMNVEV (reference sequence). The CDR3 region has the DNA TGTGCCAGCAGTGGGGGACTAGCAGTAGGGGAGACCCAGTACTTC. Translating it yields CASSGGLAVGETQYF.

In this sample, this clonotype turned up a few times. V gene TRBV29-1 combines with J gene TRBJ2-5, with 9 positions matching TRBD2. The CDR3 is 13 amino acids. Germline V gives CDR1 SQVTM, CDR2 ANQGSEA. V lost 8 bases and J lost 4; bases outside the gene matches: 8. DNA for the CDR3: TGCAGCACTTCTAGCGGGACGGGAGAGACCCAGTACTTC. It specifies CSTSSGTGETQYF.

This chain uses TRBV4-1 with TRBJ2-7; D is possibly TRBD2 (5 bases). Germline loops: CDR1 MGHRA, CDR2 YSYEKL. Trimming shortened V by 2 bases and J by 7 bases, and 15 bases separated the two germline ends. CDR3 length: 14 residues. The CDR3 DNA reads TGCGCCAGCAGCCAACAGCCCGGGGAAGGGGAGCAGTACTTC. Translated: CASSQQPGEGEQYF.

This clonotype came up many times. The CDR3 is CASSLQGLDNSPLHF. CDR3 sequence (DNA): TGCGCCAGCAGCCTACAGGGTCTGGATAATTCACCCCTCCACTTT. The V and J genes are TRBV5-1 and TRBJ1-6; D may be TRBD1 (6 bases). CDR3 length: 15 residues. Germline V gene data show CDR1 as SGHRS and CDR2 as YFSETQ. V was cut by 4 bases and J by 5 bases, with 13 bases left in between.

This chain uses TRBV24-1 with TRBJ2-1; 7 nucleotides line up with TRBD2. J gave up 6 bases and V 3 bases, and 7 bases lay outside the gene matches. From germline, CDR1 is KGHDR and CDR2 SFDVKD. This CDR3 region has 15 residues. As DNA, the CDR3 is TGTGCCACCAGTGATGCCGGGTCTAGCGGCAATGAGCAGTTCTTC. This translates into CATSDAGSSGNEQFF.

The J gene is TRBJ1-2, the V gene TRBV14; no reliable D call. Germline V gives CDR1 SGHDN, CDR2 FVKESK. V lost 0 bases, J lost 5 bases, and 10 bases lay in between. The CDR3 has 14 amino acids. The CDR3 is CASSQERLRYGYTF. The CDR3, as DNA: TGTGCCAGCAGCCAAGAGAGGCTGAGGTATGGCTACACCTTC.

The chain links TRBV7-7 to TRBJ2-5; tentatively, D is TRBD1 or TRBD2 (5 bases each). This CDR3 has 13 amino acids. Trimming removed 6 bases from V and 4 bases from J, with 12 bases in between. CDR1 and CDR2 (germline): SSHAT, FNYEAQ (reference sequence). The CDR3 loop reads CASREAGTETQYF. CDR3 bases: TGTGCCAGCAGGGAGGCCGGGACAGAGACCCAGTACTTC.

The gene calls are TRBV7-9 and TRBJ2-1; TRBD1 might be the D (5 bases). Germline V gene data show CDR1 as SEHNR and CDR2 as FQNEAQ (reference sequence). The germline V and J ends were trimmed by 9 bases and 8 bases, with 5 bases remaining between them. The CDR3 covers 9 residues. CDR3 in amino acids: CARGDEQFF. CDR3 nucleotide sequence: TGTGCCAGAGGGGATGAGCAGTTCTTC.

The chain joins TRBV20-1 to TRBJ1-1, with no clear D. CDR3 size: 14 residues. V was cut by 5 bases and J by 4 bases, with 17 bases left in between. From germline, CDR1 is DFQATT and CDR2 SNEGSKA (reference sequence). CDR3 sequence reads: CSASPHVVGTEAFF. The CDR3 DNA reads TGCAGTGCTTCTCCGCACGTAGTGGGCACTGAAGCTTTCTTT.